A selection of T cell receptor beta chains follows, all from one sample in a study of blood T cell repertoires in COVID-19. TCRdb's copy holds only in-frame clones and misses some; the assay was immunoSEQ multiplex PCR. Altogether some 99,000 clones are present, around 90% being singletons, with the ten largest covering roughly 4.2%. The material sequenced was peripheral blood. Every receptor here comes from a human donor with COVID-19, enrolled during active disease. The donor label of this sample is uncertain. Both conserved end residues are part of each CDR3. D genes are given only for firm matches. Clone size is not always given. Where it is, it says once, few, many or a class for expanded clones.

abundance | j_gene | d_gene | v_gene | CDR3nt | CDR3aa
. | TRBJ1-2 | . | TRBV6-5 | TGTGCCAGCAGTTATACCAGGGTCGGAGGCTACACCTTC | CASSYTRVGGYTF
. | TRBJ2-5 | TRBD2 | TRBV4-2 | TGTGCCAGCAGCCAAGTAGCAAGCCCCGGACTAGCGGGGGGGCTATCTCAAGAGACCCAGTACTTC | CASSQVASPGLAGGLSQETQYF
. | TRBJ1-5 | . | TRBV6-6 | TGTGCCAGCAGTTACGACAGGCCAGAAAATCAGCCCCAGCATTTT | CASSYDRPENQPQHF
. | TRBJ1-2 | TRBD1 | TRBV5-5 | TGTGCCAGCAGCGAAACAGGGGATTATGGCTACACCTTC | CASSETGDYGYTF
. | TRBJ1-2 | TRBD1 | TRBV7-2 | TGTGCCAGCAGTTTCGGGACAGGGGGAAACTATGGCTACACCTTC | CASSFGTGGNYGYTF
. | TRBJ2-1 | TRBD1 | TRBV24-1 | TGTGCCACCAGTGATTTTAGGCGACAGGGGGCCAGGAATGAGCAGTTCTTC | CATSDFRRQGARNEQFF
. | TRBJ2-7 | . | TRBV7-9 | TGTGCCAGCAGCTCCCAGACCGGGCGGGTCCCCTCCTACGAGCAGTACTTC | CASSSQTGRVPSYEQYF
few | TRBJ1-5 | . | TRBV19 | TGTGCCAGTTCGTGGGGAGTTACGACGTCTCAGCCCCAGCATTTT | CASSWGVTTSQPQHF
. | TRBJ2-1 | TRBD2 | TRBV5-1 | TGCGCCAGCAGCTTGGTACCCAGCGGGGTATCCTCCTACAATGAGCAGTTCTTC | CASSLVPSGVSSYNEQFF
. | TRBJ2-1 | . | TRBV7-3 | TGTGCCAGCAGACTAAAGCATCGACCCGCCTACAATGAGCAGTTCTTC | CASRLKHRPAYNEQFF
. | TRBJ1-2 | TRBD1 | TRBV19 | TGTGCCAGTAGCGGGACAGGGGGGAACTATGGCTACACCTTC | CASSGTGGNYGYTF
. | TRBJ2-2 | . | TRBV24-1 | TGTGCCACCAGTGAGGGGACACTAAACACCGGGGAGCTGTTTTTT | CATSEGTLNTGELFF
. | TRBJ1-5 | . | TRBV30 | TGTGCCTGGAGCCACGGGGGTTATAGCAATCAGCCCCAGCATTTT | CAWSHGGYSNQPQHF
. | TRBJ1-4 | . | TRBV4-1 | TGCGCCAGCAGCCAAGATAGGCTCGGCGGTAGTGAAAAACTGTTTTTT | CASSQDRLGGSEKLFF